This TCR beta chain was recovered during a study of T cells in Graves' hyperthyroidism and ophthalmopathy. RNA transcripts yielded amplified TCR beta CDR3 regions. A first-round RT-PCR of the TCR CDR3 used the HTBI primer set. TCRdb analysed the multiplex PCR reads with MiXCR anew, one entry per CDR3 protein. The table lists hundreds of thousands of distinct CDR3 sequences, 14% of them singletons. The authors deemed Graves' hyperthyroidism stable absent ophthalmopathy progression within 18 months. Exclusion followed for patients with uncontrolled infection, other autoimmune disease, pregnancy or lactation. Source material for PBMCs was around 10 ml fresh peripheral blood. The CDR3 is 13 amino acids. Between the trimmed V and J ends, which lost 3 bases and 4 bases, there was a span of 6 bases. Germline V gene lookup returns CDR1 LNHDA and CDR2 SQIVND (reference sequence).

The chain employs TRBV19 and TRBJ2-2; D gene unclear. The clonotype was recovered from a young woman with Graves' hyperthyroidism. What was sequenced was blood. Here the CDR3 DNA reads TGTGCCAGTAGTATTCAAGCCACCGGGGAGCTGTTTTTT. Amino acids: CASSIQATGELFF.